The clone carrying this T cell receptor beta chain was seen just once. Antigen specificity is unknown. The sample originates from a study of T cell responses to AZD1222 COVID-19 vaccine. Findings and limits, study-wide: Spike-specific TCR depth and breadth grew after two AZD1222 doses. There were mostly white British donors and more females than males, and clonal diversity was possibly underestimated.

Sequencing was performed with immunoSEQ multiplex PCR; in TCRdb, only in-frame clones are kept and a portion is missing. The table has approximately 140,000 clones, more than 70% seen once; the top ten hold about 16%. The CDR3 loop spans 12 amino acids. Germline values: CDR1 LNHDA, CDR2 SQIVND (reference sequence). Trimming cost V 4 bases and J 4 bases, with 6 bases left between them. The chain is built from TRBV19 and TRBJ2-3; D is unresolved. The material sequenced was peripheral blood, taken on day 0 of AZD1222 vaccination. This clonotype originated in an adult in good health. The CDR3 region is CASSTEADTQYF. CDR3 bases: TGTGCCAGTAGTACAGAGGCAGATACGCAGTATTTT.